This paragraph covers one TCR beta chain sequence. What it binds is not known. This record comes from a study of CD8 T cells in ankylosing spondylitis. Study results and caveats: What appeared characteristic of ankylosing spondylitis blood was a TCR beta motif of under 10 highly homologous variants.

V was pared by 7 bases and J by 5 bases, with 11 bases of the junction left unmatched. CDR3 length: 17 amino acids. CDR1 SGHTA and CDR2 FQGNSA come from the germline V gene. From the 5' RACE reads, TCRdb called clonotypes with MiXCR, one entry per CDR3 protein. The sample holds about 500,000 distinct CDR3 sequences, about 13% seen once. This clonotype was obtained from a male donor with ankylosing spondylitis. The chain is built from TRBV7-2 and TRBJ2-2; 12 bases map to TRBD2. The sample comprised blood, either unsorted or a sorted T cell fraction (not recorded which). Written as DNA, the CDR3 is TGTGCCAGCACTCCGACTAGCGGGAGAGTGAAAACCGGGGAGCTGTTTTTT. This encodes CASTPTSGRVKTGELFF.